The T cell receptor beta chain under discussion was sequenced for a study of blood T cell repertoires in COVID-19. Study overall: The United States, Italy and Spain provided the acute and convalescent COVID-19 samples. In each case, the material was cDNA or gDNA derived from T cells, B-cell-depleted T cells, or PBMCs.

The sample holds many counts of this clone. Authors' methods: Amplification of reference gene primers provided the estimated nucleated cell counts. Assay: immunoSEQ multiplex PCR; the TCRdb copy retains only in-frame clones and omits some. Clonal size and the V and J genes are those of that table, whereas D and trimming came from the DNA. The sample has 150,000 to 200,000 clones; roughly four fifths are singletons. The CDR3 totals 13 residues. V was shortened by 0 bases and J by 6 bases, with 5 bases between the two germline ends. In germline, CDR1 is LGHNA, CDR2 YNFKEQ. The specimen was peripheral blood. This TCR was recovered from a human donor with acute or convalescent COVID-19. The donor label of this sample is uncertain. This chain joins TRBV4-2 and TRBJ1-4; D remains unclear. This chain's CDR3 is CASSQDPDEKLFF. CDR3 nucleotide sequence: TGTGCCAGCAGCCAAGATCCTGATGAAAAACTGTTTTTT.